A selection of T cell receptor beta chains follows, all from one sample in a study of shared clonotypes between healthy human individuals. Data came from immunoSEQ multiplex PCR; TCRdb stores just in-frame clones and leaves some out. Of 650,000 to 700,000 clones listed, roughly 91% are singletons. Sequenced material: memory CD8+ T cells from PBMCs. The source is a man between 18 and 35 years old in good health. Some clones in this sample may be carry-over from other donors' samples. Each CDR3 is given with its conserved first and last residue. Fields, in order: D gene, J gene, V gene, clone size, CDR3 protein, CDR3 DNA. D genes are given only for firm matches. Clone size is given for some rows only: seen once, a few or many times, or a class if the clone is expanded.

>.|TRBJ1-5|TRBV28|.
CASSLTGKKPQHF
TGTGCCAGCAGTTTAACCGGGAAAAAGCCCCAGCATTTT
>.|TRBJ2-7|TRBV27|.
CASSLGGKPYEQYF
TGTGCCAGCAGTTTAGGGGGGAAGCCCTACGAGCAGTACTTC
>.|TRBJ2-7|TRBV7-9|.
CASLGRSYEQYF
TGTGCCAGTTTAGGCAGGTCCTACGAGCAGTACTTC
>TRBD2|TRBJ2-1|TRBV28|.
CASSPLAGTNNEQFF
TGTGCCAGCAGTCCCCTGGCCGGGACTAACAATGAGCAGTTCTTC
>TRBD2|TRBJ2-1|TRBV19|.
CASSIVGLGSYNEQFF
TGTGCCAGTAGTATCGTTGGACTAGGGTCCTACAATGAGCAGTTCTTC
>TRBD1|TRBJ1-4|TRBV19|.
CASSIWTGGATNEKLFF
TGTGCCAGTAGTATATGGACAGGGGGCGCAACTAATGAAAAACTGTTTTTT
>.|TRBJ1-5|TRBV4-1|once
CASSLRTGNSNQPQHF
TGCGCCAGCAGCCTCCGGACGGGAAATAGCAATCAGCCCCAGCATTTT
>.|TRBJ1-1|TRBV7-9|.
CASSLGGPWEAFF
TGTGCCAGCAGCTTAGGCGGGCCTTGGGAAGCTTTCTTT
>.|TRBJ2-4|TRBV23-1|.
CASSQSRGHIQYF
TGCGCCAGCAGTCAATCTAGGGGTCACATTCAGTACTTC
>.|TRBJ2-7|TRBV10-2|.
CASRTGREQYF
TGCGCCAGCAGGACGGGCCGTGAGCAGTACTTC
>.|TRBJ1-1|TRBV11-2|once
CASSLVGTEAFF
TGTGCCAGCAGCTTAGTGGGTACTGAAGCTTTCTTT
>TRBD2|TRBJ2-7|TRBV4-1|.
CASSLRAGGLYEQYF
TGCGCCAGCAGCCTTCGAGCGGGAGGCCTCTACGAGCAGTACTTC
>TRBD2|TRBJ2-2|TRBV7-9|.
CASSSPSGEGTGELFF
TGTGCCAGCAGCTCTCCCTCCGGGGAGGGCACCGGGGAGCTGTTTTTT
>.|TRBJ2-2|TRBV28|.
CASGPGFTNTGELFF
TGTGCCAGCGGACCAGGGTTTACGAACACCGGGGAGCTGTTTTTT
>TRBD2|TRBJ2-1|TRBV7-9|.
CASRGRKPGLAGGDNEQFF
TGTGCCAGCAGAGGCCGAAAACCGGGACTAGCGGGAGGAGACAATGAGCAGTTCTTC
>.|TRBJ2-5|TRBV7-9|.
CASSLRDQETQYF
TGTGCCAGCAGCTTAAGGGACCAAGAGACCCAGTACTTC
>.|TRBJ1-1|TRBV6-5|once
CASSLTKVGTEAFF
TGTGCCAGCAGCCTTACTAAGGTGGGCACTGAAGCTTTCTTT
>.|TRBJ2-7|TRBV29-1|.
CSVASWGEQYF
TGCAGCGTTGCCTCTTGGGGCGAGCAGTACTTC
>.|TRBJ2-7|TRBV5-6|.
CASSSGMSAYEQYF
TGTGCCAGCAGCTCCGGGATGTCCGCCTACGAGCAGTACTTC
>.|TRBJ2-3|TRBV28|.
CASSDTGFPDTQYF
TGTGCCAGCAGTGACACAGGGTTCCCAGATACGCAGTATTTT
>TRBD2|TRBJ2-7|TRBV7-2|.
CASSPEIAGRGEQYF
TGTGCCAGCAGCCCGGAGATAGCGGGAAGGGGCGAGCAGTACTTC
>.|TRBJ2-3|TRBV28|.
CASSLISTRDTDTQYF
TGTGCCAGCAGTTTAATCAGTACTAGAGACACAGATACGCAGTATTTT
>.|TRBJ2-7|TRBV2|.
CASSQPTDPDFYEQYF
TGTGCCAGCAGCCAACCGACAGATCCAGACTTCTACGAGCAGTACTTC
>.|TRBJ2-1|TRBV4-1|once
CASSPPRAKGYNEQFF
TGCGCCAGCAGCCCCCCCCGCGCAAAGGGCTACAATGAGCAGTTCTTC
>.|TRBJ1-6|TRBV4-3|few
CASSQVRTENNSPLHF
TGCGCCAGCAGCCAAGTCCGGACGGAAAATAATTCACCCCTCCACTTT
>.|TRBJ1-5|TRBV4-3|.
CASSLRWTEGSQHF
TGCGCCAGCAGCCTTAGGTGGACTGAGGGGTCCCAGCATTTT
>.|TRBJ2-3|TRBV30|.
CAWSSLARTDTQYF
TGTGCCTGGAGTTCGCTAGCGCGCACAGATACGCAGTATTTT
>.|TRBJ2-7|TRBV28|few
CASSSGDYEQYF
TGTGCCAGCAGCTCGGGGGACTACGAGCAGTACTTC
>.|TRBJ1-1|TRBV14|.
CASSLLQQDSVMNTEAFF
TGTGCCAGCAGCCTCCTTCAGCAGGACAGTGTTATGAACACTGAAGCTTTCTTT
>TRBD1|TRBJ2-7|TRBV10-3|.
CAIRITTGGEQYF
TGTGCCATCAGAATAACTACAGGGGGCGAGCAGTACTTC
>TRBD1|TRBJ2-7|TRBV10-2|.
CASIRRDRGYEQYF
TGCGCCAGCATTAGACGGGACAGGGGTTACGAGCAGTACTTC
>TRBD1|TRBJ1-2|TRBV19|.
CASSPRTGGGINYGYTF
TGTGCCAGTAGTCCCCGGACAGGGGGCGGTATCAACTATGGCTACACCTTC
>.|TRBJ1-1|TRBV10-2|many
CASSMNTEAFF
TGCGCCAGCAGCATGAACACTGAAGCTTTCTTT
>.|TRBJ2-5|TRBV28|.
CASSLFLGETQYF
TGTGCCAGCAGTTTATTCCTCGGAGAGACCCAGTACTTC
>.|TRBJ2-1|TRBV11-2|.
CASSLEGWRAGSNEQFF
TGTGCCAGCAGCTTAGAGGGTTGGAGGGCCGGTAGTAATGAGCAGTTCTTC
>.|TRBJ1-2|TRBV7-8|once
CASSLPRAGIANYGYTF
TGTGCCAGCAGCCTCCCAAGGGCAGGGATCGCTAACTATGGCTACACCTTC
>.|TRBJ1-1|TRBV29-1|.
CSVIDRSGNTEAFF
TGCAGCGTTATTGACAGGTCCGGCAACACTGAAGCTTTCTTT
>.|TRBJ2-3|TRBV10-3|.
CAINEGQSADTQYF
TGTGCCATCAATGAGGGGCAGTCAGCAGATACGCAGTATTTT
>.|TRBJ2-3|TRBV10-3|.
CAISDWGFGTDTQYF
TGTGCCATCAGTGACTGGGGCTTTGGCACAGATACGCAGTATTTT
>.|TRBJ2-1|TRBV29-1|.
CSVGGVSASSYNEQFF
TGCAGCGTGGGGGGCGTTAGCGCGAGCTCCTACAATGAGCAGTTCTTC
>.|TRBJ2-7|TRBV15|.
CATSRADGSYEQYF
TGTGCCACCAGCAGAGCCGACGGCTCCTACGAGCAGTACTTC